The 5 T cell receptor beta chains presented below share a single source sample, sequenced in a study of T cell repertoires in cytomegalovirus infection. Their recognized antigens are unknown. A single record per CDR3 protein comes from TCRdb applying MiXCR to the reads. The table lists about half a million distinct CDR3 sequences, about 39% of them singletons. The sample consisted of cultured PBMCs, taken from culture after CMV antigen stimulation. The origin of the receptors is a human donor in good health (CMV status not recorded). Some clones in this sample may be carry-over from other donors' samples.

This clonotype was picked up one time. The V gene is TRBV11-2, the J gene TRBJ2-1; 7 nucleotides line up with TRBD2. Trimming at V came to 5 bases and at J to 5 bases, leaving 9 bases not matched to a gene. Germline CDR1 reads SGHAT; CDR2 reads FQNNGV. The CDR3 totals 15 residues. In nucleotides, the CDR3 is TGTGCCAGCAGCCTAGGAGCGGGACTAAACAATGAGCAGTTCTTC. Protein: CASSLGAGLNNEQFF.

This chain links TRBV12-3 or TRBV12-4 with TRBJ1-4; TRBD1 matches at 11 bases. V was pared by 6 bases and J by 1 base, with 7 bases of the junction left unmatched. The length of the CDR3 is 17 residues. The CDR3 is CASSKPGTGGTNEKLFF. DNA of the CDR3: TGTGCCAGCAGCAAACCGGGGACAGGGGGAACTAATGAAAAACTGTTTTTT.

The chain links TRBV7-9 to TRBJ2-5; 8 nucleotides line up with TRBD1. With V trimmed by 4 bases and J by 5 bases, 12 bases remained unmatched. Germline V gives CDR1 SEHNR, CDR2 FQNEAQ (reference sequence). The CDR3 sequence is 16 residues long. CDR3 coding DNA: TGTGCCAGCAGCTCCAATCCCCAGACAGGGGAGGAGACCCAGTACTTC. Residues: CASSSNPQTGEETQYF.

This clonotype came up many times. The rearrangement joins TRBV11-2 to TRBJ2-3; D not resolved. Trimming removed 9 bases from V and 5 bases from J, with 9 bases in between. The CDR3 has 11 residues. The germline V gene encodes CDR1 SGHAT and CDR2 FQNNGV. The CDR3 DNA reads as TGTGCCAGTAGTTTCCAAGATACGCAGTATTTT. Translating it yields CASSFQDTQYF.

This clonotype was observed once. The chain carries TRBV29-1 and TRBJ2-2; D gene unclear. CDR1 SQVTM and CDR2 ANQGSEA come from the germline V gene. This CDR3 spans 14 amino acids. V dropped 3 bases and J dropped 7 bases, with 15 bases sitting between them. The DNA for the CDR3 is TGCAGCGTTGATGGTCAGGCCTGGGGCGGGGAGCTGTTTTTT. Translating gives CSVDGQAWGGELFF.